Below, 21 T cell receptor beta chains from the same sample are listed, as sequenced in a study of cytotoxic CD8 clonotypes in ibrutinib-treated CLL. This table comes from immunoSEQ multiplex PCR, and its TCRdb copy is limited to in-frame clones, with some not included. The table includes around 310,000 clones, just under 80% detected once. The source was PBMCs, collected before ibrutinib treatment. All receptors derive from a human donor with chronic lymphocytic leukemia.

J is TRBJ2-2 and V is TRBV4-1; weak D call: TRBD1 (6 bases). CDR1 MGHRA and CDR2 YSYEKL come from the germline V gene. Trimming removed 2 bases at V and 6 bases at J, with 10 bases between. This CDR3 region has 14 residues. The CDR3 loop is CASSQFSGAGELFF. CDR3 DNA sequence: TGCGCCAGCAGCCAATTCTCAGGGGCCGGGGAGCTGTTTTTT.

J is TRBJ1-2 and V is TRBV28; D ambiguous. With 5 bases removed from V and 1 base from J, the gap between germline ends came to 11 bases. The CDR3 is made up of 14 amino acids. CDR1 is MDHEN, CDR2 SYDVKM, per germline. The CDR3 loop is CASSISQLNYGYTF. The CDR3 bases are TGTGCCAGCAGTATCTCTCAACTTAACTATGGCTACACCTTC.

V gene TRBV12-5 combines with J gene TRBJ2-7, with TRBD1 matching 11 bases. The germline gives CDR1 LGHNT, CDR2 FRNRAP. Germline trimming cut 1 base from V and 5 bases from J; bases unmatched to any gene: 10. This CDR3 is 17 amino acids long. The chain's CDR3 is CASGLALFPGQGDEQYF. In nucleotides, the CDR3 is TGTGCTAGTGGTTTGGCGCTATTCCCGGGACAGGGGGACGAGCAGTACTTC.

This clone came up once. The V call is TRBV11-2, the J call TRBJ1-1, with D perhaps TRBD1 (5 bases). This CDR3 has 14 amino acids. CDR1 and CDR2 (germline): SGHAT, FQNNGV. Trimming took off 5 bases at V and 6 bases at J, with 16 bases between the two ends. This CDR3 is CASSPWGGRAEAFF. CDR3 nucleotides: TGTGCCAGCAGCCCATGGGGGGGTCGGGCTGAAGCTTTCTTT.

The V and J genes are TRBV2 and TRBJ2-1, with TRBD2 identical over 7 bases. J lost 3 bases, V lost 8 bases, and 7 bases had no gene match. The CDR3 runs to 14 residues. Germline CDR1 reads SNHLY; CDR2 reads FYNNEI. The CDR3 reads CASQGLSFYNEQFF. The DNA for the CDR3 is TGTGCCAGCCAGGGACTATCATTCTACAATGAGCAGTTCTTC.

V usage is TRBV5-4 and J usage is TRBJ2-3, with D unresolved. Trimming took off 2 bases at V and 3 bases at J, with 13 bases between the two ends. Germline lookup yields CDR1 SGHNT and CDR2 YYREEE (reference sequence). This CDR3 contains 15 residues. The CDR3 sequence: CASSFSLGSTDTQYF. The CDR3 nucleotides are TGTGCCAGCAGCTTTTCACTGGGGTCAACAGATACGCAGTATTTT.

This clone came up once. Here the CDR3 reads CAWSVSIYRGLTEAFF. CDR3 bases: TGTGCCTGGAGTGTTTCTATCTACAGGGGTTTAACTGAAGCTTTCTTT. The rearrangement joins TRBV30 to TRBJ1-1, with 7 nucleotides matching TRBD1. The trim removed 0 bases at V and 5 bases at J, leaving 12 bases unmatched. CDR1 GTSNPN and CDR2 SVGIG come from the germline V gene (reference sequence). This CDR3 has 16 amino acids.

This chain links TRBV28 with TRBJ1-2, with no clear D. The CDR3 contains 12 residues. V lost 6 bases and J 4 bases, leaving 9 bases between the germline ends. CDR1 is MDHEN and CDR2 is SYDVKM in the germline V gene. The CDR3 DNA reads TGTGCCAGCAGCCCGCCCCGCTATGGCTACACCTTC. This codes for CASSPPRYGYTF.

The chain carries TRBV25-1 and TRBJ1-2; a possible D gene is TRBD1 (6 bases). The CDR3 has 15 amino acids. Per germline, CDR1 MGHDK and CDR2 SYGVNS. V lost 3 bases to trimming and J lost 7 bases, with 18 bases between them. For the CDR3, the DNA is TGTGCCAGCAGTGATTATCCCAGGGGTACGGGTGGCTACACCTTC. Its translation: CASSDYPRGTGGYTF.

The gene calls are TRBV6-6 and TRBJ2-7; D remains ambiguous. Germline-derived CDR1 and CDR2 are MNHNY and SVGAGI (reference sequence). Trimming pared 6 bases from V and 3 bases from J, leaving 15 bases between. The CDR3 runs 14 residues. As DNA, the CDR3 is TGTGCCAGCAGACCAGGAGAAAGTTACTACGAGCAGTACTTC. Translation: CASRPGESYYEQYF.

The rearrangement joins TRBV15 to TRBJ2-2; possible D gene TRBD1, 6 bases. The CDR3 extends over 17 amino acids. The germline gives CDR1 LNHNV, CDR2 YYDKDF (reference sequence). V dropped 1 base and J dropped 3 bases, with 15 bases sitting between them. This CDR3 is CATSRGRDTSYTGELFF. For the CDR3, the DNA is TGTGCCACCAGCAGAGGCCGGGACACGTCGTACACCGGGGAGCTGTTTTTT. The variable domain in full, completed from reference TRBV15 and TRBJ2-2, reads DAMVIQNPRYQVTQFGKPVTLSCSQTLNHNVMYWYQQKSSQAPKLLFHYYDKDFNNEADTPDNFQSRRPNTSFCFLDIRSPGLGDTAMYLCATSRGRDTSYTGELFFGEGSRLTVL.

The chain combines TRBV9 with TRBJ1-1, with D possibly matching TRBD1 (6 bases). V shed 5 bases and J shed 1 base, with 15 bases lying between them. This CDR3 contains 15 residues. Germline CDR1 is SGDLS and CDR2 is YYNGEE. The CDR3 DNA reads TGTGCCAGCAGGGGATGGGACATAGCGAACACTGAAGCTTTCTTT. Its translation: CASRGWDIANTEAFF.

This clone showed up just once. The V and J genes are TRBV30 and TRBJ2-1; 9 nucleotides line up with TRBD1. This CDR3 is 16 amino acids long. Germline trimming cut 0 bases from V and 3 bases from J; bases unmatched to any gene: 6. Per germline, CDR1 GTSNPN and CDR2 SVGIG (reference sequence). The CDR3 protein is CAWSVLTGGIYNEQFF. The CDR3 coding sequence is TGTGCCTGGAGTGTACTTACAGGGGGCATCTACAATGAGCAGTTCTTC.

A single count supports this clone. The chain has TRBV7-6 and TRBJ2-7; no firm D call. The CDR3 runs to 11 residues. V was pared by 7 bases and J by 3 bases, with 7 bases between. Germline values: CDR1 SGHVS, CDR2 FNYEAQ. The CDR3 DNA reads TGTGCCAGCACCAGGAGCTACGAGCAGTACTTC. Amino acids: CASTRSYEQYF. The full variable domain, its missing parts supplied by reference TRBV7-6 and TRBJ2-7, is GAGVSQSPRYKVTKRGQDVALRCDPISGHVSLYWYRQALGQGPEFLTYFNYEAQQDKSGLPNDRFSAERPEGSISTLTIQRTEQRDSAMYRCASTRSYEQYFGPGTRLTVT.

This rearrangement joins TRBV7-2 to TRBJ2-7; 8 bases are shared with TRBD2. The CDR3 length is 15 residues. CDR1 SGHTA and CDR2 FQGNSA come from the germline V gene. J lost 2 bases, V lost 0 bases, and 3 bases had no gene match. CDR3 sequence: CASSLASGIPYEQYF. The CDR3 bases are TGTGCCAGCAGCTTAGCTAGCGGGATTCCCTACGAGCAGTACTTC.

The J gene is TRBJ1-1, the V gene TRBV18; the match to TRBD1 covers 7 bases. The V gene's germline CDR1 is KGHSH and CDR2 LQKENI. This CDR3 spans 15 amino acids. V shed 2 bases, J shed 4 bases, and the junction held 7 bases outside the gene matches. The CDR3 sequence: CASSPTKGAGTEAFF. The DNA for the CDR3 is TGTGCCAGCTCACCAACCAAGGGGGCTGGCACTGAAGCTTTCTTT.

The gene calls are TRBV2 and TRBJ2-3; tentatively, D is TRBD1 (6 bases). The V end lost 4 bases, the J end lost 2 bases, and 7 bases lay between the germline ends. The CDR3 extends over 13 amino acids. Germline V CDR1 and CDR2: SNHLY, FYNNEI. CDR3 DNA sequence: TGTGCCAGCAGTGGGACAGCCACAGATACGCAGTATTTT. It is translated as CASSGTATDTQYF.

The chain links TRBV6-4 to TRBJ2-5; D unresolved. This CDR3 is 11 amino acids long. In germline, CDR1 is MRHNA, CDR2 SNTAGT. Trimming stripped 7 bases from V and 5 bases from J, with 8 bases between. CDR3 in DNA: TGTGCCAGCAAGCTCCGGGAGACCCAGTACTTC. Amino acids: CASKLRETQYF.

J is TRBJ2-7 and V is TRBV9; TRBD2 matches 13 bases. The V gene end was trimmed by 4 bases and the J gene end by 4 bases; junction bases not matched to a gene: 5. This CDR3 is built from 15 residues. CDR1 and CDR2 (germline): SGDLS, YYNGEE. CDR3 amino acids: CASSPAGLAGYEQYF. Here the CDR3 DNA reads TGTGCCAGCAGCCCGGCGGGACTAGCGGGATACGAGCAGTACTTC. Filled out from reference TRBV9 and TRBJ2-7, the complete variable domain reads DSGVTQTPKHLITATGQRVTLRCSPRSGDLSVYWYQQSLDQGLQFLIQYYNGEERAKGNILERFSAQQFPDLHSELNLSSLELGDSALYFCASSPAGLAGYEQYFGPGTRLTVT.

The chain carries TRBV6-5 and TRBJ2-3, with D uncertain. V shed 1 base and J shed 0 bases, with 8 bases lying between them. Germline V gene data show CDR1 as MNHEY and CDR2 as SVGAGI. The CDR3 totals 15 residues. The CDR3: CASSYYAGSTDTQYF. CDR3 bases: TGTGCCAGCAGTTACTATGCAGGTAGCACAGATACGCAGTATTTT.

The rearrangement uses TRBV6-5 and TRBJ1-5; D remains unclear. CDR1 is MNHEY, CDR2 SVGAGI, per germline. V lost 6 bases to trimming and J lost 0 bases, with 9 bases between them. This CDR3 is 14 amino acids long. The CDR3 protein is CASSRYNSNQPQHF. The CDR3 DNA reads TGTGCCAGCAGCCGTTATAATAGCAATCAGCCCCAGCATTTT.